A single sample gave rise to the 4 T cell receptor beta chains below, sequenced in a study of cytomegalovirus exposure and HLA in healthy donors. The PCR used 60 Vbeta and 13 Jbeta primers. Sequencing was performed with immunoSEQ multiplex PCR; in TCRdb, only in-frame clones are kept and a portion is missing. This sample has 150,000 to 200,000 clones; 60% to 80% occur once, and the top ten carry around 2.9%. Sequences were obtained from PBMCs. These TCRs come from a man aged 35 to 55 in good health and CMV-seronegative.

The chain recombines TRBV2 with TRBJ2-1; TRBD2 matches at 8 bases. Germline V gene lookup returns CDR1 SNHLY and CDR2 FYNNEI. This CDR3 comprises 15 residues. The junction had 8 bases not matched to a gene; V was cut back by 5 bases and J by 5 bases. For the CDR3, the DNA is TGTGCCAGCAGTTCCCGGGGGGGCGCGAACAATGAGCAGTTCTTC. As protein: CASSSRGGANNEQFF.

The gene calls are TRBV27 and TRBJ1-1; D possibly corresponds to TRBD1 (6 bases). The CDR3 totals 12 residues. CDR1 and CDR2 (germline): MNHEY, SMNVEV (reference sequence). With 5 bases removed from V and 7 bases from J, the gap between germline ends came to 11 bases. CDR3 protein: CASSPGTFEAFF. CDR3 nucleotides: TGTGCCAGCAGTCCGGGGACATTTGAAGCTTTCTTT.

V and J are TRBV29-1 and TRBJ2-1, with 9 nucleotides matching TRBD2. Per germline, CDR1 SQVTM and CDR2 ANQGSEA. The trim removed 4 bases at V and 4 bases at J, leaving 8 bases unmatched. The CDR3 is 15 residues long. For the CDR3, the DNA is TGCAGCGTTGCCCTCGGGACTAGCAGTTACAATGAGCAGTTCTTC. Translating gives CSVALGTSSYNEQFF.

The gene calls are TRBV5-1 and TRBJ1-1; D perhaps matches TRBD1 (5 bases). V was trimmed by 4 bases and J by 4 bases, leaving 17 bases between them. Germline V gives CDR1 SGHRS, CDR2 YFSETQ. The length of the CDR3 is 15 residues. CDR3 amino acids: CASSPVAGGATEAFF. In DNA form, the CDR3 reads TGCGCCAGCAGCCCCGTTGCGGGAGGGGCCACTGAAGCTTTCTTT.